This T cell receptor (beta chain) emerged from a study of cytomegalovirus exposure and HLA in healthy donors. Background on the study: The same platform as the roughly 670 first-cohort repertoires was used for the 120 validation repertoires, a later analysis reported. Study-level points and caveats: The listing of approximately 160 TCR beta chains classed them as cytomegalovirus-associated. Specificity for CMV antigens was confirmed in vitro for a few of the CMV-associated chains.

TCRdb keeps only in-frame clones here, not all; method: immunoSEQ multiplex PCR. The sample shows around 120,000 clones, approximately 90% of them seen only once. In germline, CDR1 is WNHNN, CDR2 SYGVQD (reference sequence). This CDR3 contains 14 residues. Trimming stripped 2 bases from V and 4 bases from J, with 11 bases between. On this clone: Its specificity is unknown.

This sequence was found in a woman aged 18-29 years in good health and CMV-seronegative. The specimen was PBMCs. The chain links TRBV10-1 to TRBJ1-1, with D perhaps matching TRBD1 (6 bases). CDR3 amino acids: CASSEQGRVTEAFF. CDR3 DNA: TGCGCCAGCAGTGAGCAGGGGCGGGTCACTGAAGCTTTCTTT.